This is a list of T cell receptor beta chains from one sample in a study of blood T cell repertoires in COVID-19. TCRdb's copy holds only in-frame clones and misses some; the assay was immunoSEQ multiplex PCR. Among 220,000 or so clones listed, around nine tenths were seen once. The specimen was PBMCs or T cells enriched from blood (not recorded which). The origin of the receptors is a woman aged 45-60 years with acute COVID-19. Both conserved end residues are part of each CDR3. The order of the fields is clone size, J gene, V gene, D gene, CDR3 protein, CDR3 DNA. D genes are given only for firm matches. Clone size is shown for a subset of rows, as once, few, many or a class of expanded clone.

clone_size: -; j_call: TRBJ2-1; v_call: TRBV19; d_call: TRBD2; cdr3_aa: CASSTPREREDFNEQFF; cdr3_nt: TGTGCCAGTAGTACCCCTCGGGAGCGGGAGGACTTCAATGAGCAGTTCTTC
clone_size: -; j_call: TRBJ2-5; v_call: TRBV11-2; d_call: TRBD2; cdr3_aa: CASSLDRAGGETQYF; cdr3_nt: TGTGCCAGCAGCTTAGATCGTGCGGGAGGAGAGACCCAGTACTTC
clone_size: -; j_call: TRBJ2-5; v_call: TRBV5-1; d_call: -; cdr3_aa: CASSFRVDYTTDLVQTQYF; cdr3_nt: TGCGCCAGCAGCTTCCGAGTTGACTACACCACGGACCTGGTCCAGACCCAGTACTTC
clone_size: -; j_call: TRBJ2-1; v_call: TRBV21-1; d_call: -; cdr3_aa: CASSTPTKGRTSYNEQFF; cdr3_nt: TGTGCCAGCAGCACGCCGACGAAAGGGAGGACTAGCTACAATGAGCAGTTCTTC
clone_size: -; j_call: TRBJ2-7; v_call: TRBV28; d_call: -; cdr3_aa: CASSPDISYEQYF; cdr3_nt: TGTGCCAGCAGTCCGGACATAAGCTACGAGCAGTACTTC
clone_size: -; j_call: TRBJ2-1; v_call: TRBV7-2; d_call: TRBD2; cdr3_aa: CASSLGAGGAYNEQFF; cdr3_nt: TGTGCCAGCAGCTTAGGAGCGGGAGGAGCCTACAATGAGCAGTTCTTC
clone_size: -; j_call: TRBJ1-2; v_call: TRBV7-2; d_call: -; cdr3_aa: CASSLWASYGYTF; cdr3_nt: TGTGCCAGCAGCTTATGGGCCAGCTATGGCTACACCTTC
clone_size: -; j_call: TRBJ2-1; v_call: TRBV5-1; d_call: -; cdr3_aa: CASSPLSFYNEQFF; cdr3_nt: TGCGCCAGCAGCCCCCTGTCCTTCTACAATGAGCAGTTCTTC
clone_size: -; j_call: TRBJ2-4; v_call: TRBV7-2; d_call: -; cdr3_aa: CASSSQGIRPKNIQYF; cdr3_nt: TGTGCCAGCAGCTCCCAGGGGATCCGGCCAAAAAACATTCAGTACTTC
clone_size: -; j_call: TRBJ1-6; v_call: TRBV6-5; d_call: -; cdr3_aa: CASSYRGSILHF; cdr3_nt: TGTGCCAGCAGTTACAGGGGGTCTATCCTCCACTTT
clone_size: -; j_call: TRBJ2-3; v_call: TRBV9; d_call: -; cdr3_aa: CASSPRLITDTQYF; cdr3_nt: TGTGCCAGCAGCCCACGACTGATTACAGATACGCAGTATTTT
clone_size: -; j_call: TRBJ2-3; v_call: TRBV28; d_call: -; cdr3_aa: CASSKQPDTQYF; cdr3_nt: TGTGCCAGCAGTAAACAGCCCGATACGCAGTATTTT
clone_size: -; j_call: TRBJ2-3; v_call: TRBV28; d_call: TRBD1; cdr3_aa: CASSLYSDRHTDTQYF; cdr3_nt: TGTGCCAGCAGTTTATACTCGGACAGGCACACAGATACGCAGTATTTT
clone_size: -; j_call: TRBJ2-1; v_call: TRBV29-1; d_call: -; cdr3_aa: CSVGGSANEQFF; cdr3_nt: TGCAGCGTTGGAGGCAGCGCGAATGAGCAGTTCTTC
clone_size: -; j_call: TRBJ2-7; v_call: TRBV6-1; d_call: -; cdr3_aa: CASSELGLLYEQYF; cdr3_nt: TGTGCCAGCAGTGAACTAGGACTGCTATACGAGCAGTACTTC
clone_size: -; j_call: TRBJ2-7; v_call: TRBV11-2; d_call: TRBD2; cdr3_aa: CASSLGLAGIQYF; cdr3_nt: TGTGCCAGCAGCTTAGGACTAGCGGGAATTCAGTACTTC
clone_size: -; j_call: TRBJ1-2; v_call: TRBV19; d_call: -; cdr3_aa: CASSIGMTEPYRAGYTF; cdr3_nt: TGTGCCAGTAGTATAGGGATGACAGAACCTTACAGGGCTGGCTACACCTTC
clone_size: -; j_call: TRBJ2-7; v_call: TRBV28; d_call: -; cdr3_aa: CASSRHTYEQYF; cdr3_nt: TGTGCCAGCTCCAGACACACCTACGAGCAGTACTTC
clone_size: -; j_call: TRBJ1-1; v_call: TRBV4-1; d_call: TRBD1; cdr3_aa: CASSHRDRLDTEAFF; cdr3_nt: TGCGCCAGCAGCCACCGGGACAGGCTGGACACTGAAGCTTTCTTT
clone_size: -; j_call: TRBJ2-2; v_call: TRBV4-1; d_call: TRBD2; cdr3_aa: CASRASGRPGTGELFF; cdr3_nt: TGCGCCAGCAGGGCTAGCGGGAGGCCGGGGACCGGGGAGCTGTTTTTT
clone_size: -; j_call: TRBJ2-7; v_call: TRBV21-1; d_call: -; cdr3_aa: CASSKGGYGTGFFYEQYF; cdr3_nt: TGTGCCAGCAGCAAAGGGGGCTACGGGACAGGGTTTTTCTACGAGCAGTACTTC
clone_size: -; j_call: TRBJ2-3; v_call: TRBV5-6; d_call: TRBD2; cdr3_aa: CASSLGLAGGSDTQYF; cdr3_nt: TGTGCCAGCAGTTTGGGACTAGCGGGAGGATCAGATACGCAGTATTTT
clone_size: -; j_call: TRBJ2-7; v_call: TRBV7-2; d_call: TRBD2; cdr3_aa: CASSLNTGGNTNEQYF; cdr3_nt: TGTGCCAGCAGCTTAAATACGGGAGGGAACACGAACGAGCAGTACTTC
clone_size: -; j_call: TRBJ2-5; v_call: TRBV7-6; d_call: -; cdr3_aa: CASSLGLGGRQETQYF; cdr3_nt: TGTGCCAGCAGCCTGGGTTTGGGGGGAAGACAAGAGACCCAGTACTTC
clone_size: -; j_call: TRBJ1-5; v_call: TRBV28; d_call: -; cdr3_aa: CASSLYAGLRRSNQPQHF; cdr3_nt: TGTGCCAGCAGTTTATACGCAGGGTTGAGGCGGAGCAATCAGCCCCAGCATTTT
clone_size: -; j_call: TRBJ2-7; v_call: TRBV27; d_call: TRBD2; cdr3_aa: CASSLVAGYEQYF; cdr3_nt: TGTGCCAGCAGTTTAGTAGCGGGGTACGAGCAGTACTTC
clone_size: -; j_call: TRBJ2-5; v_call: TRBV28; d_call: -; cdr3_aa: CASTLDNQETQYF; cdr3_nt: TGTGCCAGCACCTTGGACAACCAAGAGACCCAGTACTTC
clone_size: -; j_call: TRBJ2-1; v_call: TRBV20-1; d_call: -; cdr3_aa: CSASVYRGLNNEQFF; cdr3_nt: TGCAGTGCTAGTGTGTACAGGGGACTCAACAATGAGCAGTTCTTC
clone_size: once; j_call: TRBJ1-4; v_call: TRBV4-1; d_call: -; cdr3_aa: CASSQDLGTRVVKLFF; cdr3_nt: TGCGCCAGCAGCCAAGATCTCGGGACAAGGGTGGTAAAACTGTTTTTT
clone_size: -; j_call: TRBJ2-7; v_call: TRBV29-1; d_call: -; cdr3_aa: CSVQTWEYEQYF; cdr3_nt: TGCAGCGTCCAAACTTGGGAGTACGAGCAGTACTTC
clone_size: -; j_call: TRBJ2-1; v_call: TRBV20-1; d_call: -; cdr3_aa: CSARRNNEQFF; cdr3_nt: TGCAGTGCTAGACGTAACAATGAGCAGTTCTTC
clone_size: -; j_call: TRBJ1-1; v_call: TRBV15; d_call: -; cdr3_aa: CATSRGGNQNTEAFF; cdr3_nt: TGTGCCACCAGCAGAGGGGGCAACCAGAACACTGAAGCTTTCTTT
clone_size: -; j_call: TRBJ2-7; v_call: TRBV5-1; d_call: TRBD2; cdr3_aa: CASSLGGSSSYEQYF; cdr3_nt: TGCGCCAGCAGCTTGGGCGGGAGCAGCTCCTACGAGCAGTACTTC
clone_size: -; j_call: TRBJ2-5; v_call: TRBV18; d_call: -; cdr3_aa: CASSPAGGVVVQETQYF; cdr3_nt: TGTGCCAGCTCCCCTGCCGGGGGAGTTGTTGTACAAGAGACCCAGTACTTC
clone_size: -; j_call: TRBJ2-1; v_call: TRBV5-4; d_call: TRBD2; cdr3_aa: CASSSTSGNEQFF; cdr3_nt: TGTGCCAGCAGCTCGACTAGCGGGAATGAGCAGTTCTTC
clone_size: -; j_call: TRBJ2-5; v_call: TRBV5-4; d_call: TRBD1; cdr3_aa: CASSFGLTGGRETQYF; cdr3_nt: TGTGCCAGCAGCTTCGGTCTAACAGGGGGCAGAGAGACCCAGTACTTC
clone_size: few; j_call: TRBJ1-2; v_call: TRBV2; d_call: TRBD1; cdr3_aa: CASSAGTGYGYTF; cdr3_nt: TGTGCCAGCAGTGCCGGGACAGGGTATGGCTACACCTTC
clone_size: once; j_call: TRBJ2-7; v_call: TRBV3-1/TRBV3-2; d_call: TRBD2; cdr3_aa: CASRLSGRGMHEQYF; cdr3_nt: TGTGCCAGCAGACTTAGCGGGAGAGGAATGCACGAGCAGTACTTC
clone_size: -; j_call: TRBJ1-1; v_call: TRBV6-2/TRBV6-3; d_call: TRBD1; cdr3_aa: CASSRGQGAEAFF; cdr3_nt: TGTGCCAGCAGTCGGGGACAGGGGGCTGAAGCTTTCTTT
clone_size: once; j_call: TRBJ2-7; v_call: TRBV2; d_call: TRBD1; cdr3_aa: CASSPDRGYEQYF; cdr3_nt: TGTGCCAGCAGCCCGGACAGGGGTTACGAGCAGTACTTC
clone_size: -; j_call: TRBJ1-5; v_call: TRBV28; d_call: TRBD1; cdr3_aa: CASSLDRVGQPQHF; cdr3_nt: TGTGCCAGCAGTTTAGACAGGGTAGGACAGCCCCAGCATTTT
clone_size: -; j_call: TRBJ2-1; v_call: TRBV28; d_call: TRBD2; cdr3_aa: CASRPTSGVEFF; cdr3_nt: TGTGCCAGCAGGCCTACTAGCGGGGTCGAATTCTTC
clone_size: -; j_call: TRBJ2-7; v_call: TRBV7-2; d_call: TRBD2; cdr3_aa: CASSLGRGGLAYEQYF; cdr3_nt: TGTGCCAGCAGCTTAGGGCGGGGGGGACTAGCCTACGAGCAGTACTTC
clone_size: few; j_call: TRBJ2-3; v_call: TRBV11-3; d_call: TRBD1; cdr3_aa: CASSLDSQGSDTQYF; cdr3_nt: TGTGCCAGCAGCTTAGATTCACAGGGGTCAGATACGCAGTATTTT